This TCR beta chain came from a study of blood T cell repertoires in COVID-19. Sequencing was performed with immunoSEQ multiplex PCR; in TCRdb, only in-frame clones are kept and a portion is missing. The sample contains about 220,000 clones, around 80% of which appear only once. Germline V gene lookup returns CDR1 SGHAT and CDR2 FQDESV (reference sequence). The CDR3 spans 15 residues. Trimming removed 3 bases from V and 8 bases from J, with 17 bases in between. This TCR was sampled from a human donor in a cohort sampled during active COVID-19. Source material: peripheral blood. The genes are TRBV11-1 and TRBJ2-1; D is perhaps TRBD1 (6 bases). The CDR3 nucleotides are TGTGCCAGCAGCTTGGGGCCGACAGGATGGGATGAGCAGTTCTTC. This gives the protein CASSLGPTGWDEQFF.